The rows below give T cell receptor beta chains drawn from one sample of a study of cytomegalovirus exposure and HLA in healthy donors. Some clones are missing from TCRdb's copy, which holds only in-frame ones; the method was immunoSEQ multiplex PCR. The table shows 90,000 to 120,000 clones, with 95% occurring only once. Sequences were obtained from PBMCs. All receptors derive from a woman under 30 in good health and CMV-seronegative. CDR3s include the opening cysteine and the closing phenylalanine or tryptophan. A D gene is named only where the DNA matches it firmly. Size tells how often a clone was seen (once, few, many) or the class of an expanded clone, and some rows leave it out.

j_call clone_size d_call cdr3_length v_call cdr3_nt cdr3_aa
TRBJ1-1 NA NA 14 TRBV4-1 TGCGCCAGCAGCCAAGAGAGCGTGAGGGCGGCAGCTTTCTTT CASSQESVRAAAFF
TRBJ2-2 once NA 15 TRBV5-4 TGTGCCAGCAGCCCCAGGGGAGTCGAAACCGGGGAGCTGTTTTTT CASSPRGVETGELFF
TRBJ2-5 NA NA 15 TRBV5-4 TGTGCCAGCAGCTTGGCCCAGGGTCGAGGAGAGACCCAGTACTTC CASSLAQGRGETQYF
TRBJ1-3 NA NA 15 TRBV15 TGTGCCACCAGCACGGGACACCGTGTAGGAAACACCATATATTTT CATSTGHRVGNTIYF
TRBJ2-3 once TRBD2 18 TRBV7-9 TGTGCCAGCAGCTACACTAGCGGGGGGTTTTCTAGCACAGATACGCAGTATTTT CASSYTSGGFSSTDTQYF
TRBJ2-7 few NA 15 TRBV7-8 TGTGCCAGCAGCCCCAGAGGGCGGAACTCCTACGAGCAGTACTTC CASSPRGRNSYEQYF
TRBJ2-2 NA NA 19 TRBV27 TGTGCCAGCTCATCCTGGTGGCGGACTCCGCGCGGGAACACCGGGGAGCTGTTTTTT CASSSWWRTPRGNTGELFF
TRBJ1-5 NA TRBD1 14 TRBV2 TGTGCCAGCAGGGACGGGACAGGGGATCAGCCCCAGCATTTT CASRDGTGDQPQHF
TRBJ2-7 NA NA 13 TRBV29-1 TGCAGCGTCAAGACGGGAATCTCCTACGAGCAGTACTTC CSVKTGISYEQYF
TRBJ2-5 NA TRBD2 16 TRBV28 TGTGCCAGCAGTTTATGGGGAGCGGGGGGGCCCGAGACCCAGTACTTC CASSLWGAGGPETQYF